This T cell receptor beta chain derives from a study of T cell repertoires in cytomegalovirus infection. For this clonotype: Its antigen is not known.

The germline V gene has CDR1 MGHRA and CDR2 YSYEKL. Losses at the gene ends were 0 bases for V and 8 bases for J; bases not matched to a gene: 7. The CDR3 spans 15 residues. Using its own MiXCR run on the reads, TCRdb lists one record per CDR3 protein. Among about 830,000 distinct CDR3 sequences, 32% were seen once, and the ten largest hold under 15%. The origin of this receptor is a human donor in good health (CMV status not recorded). Some clones in this sample may be carry-over from other donors' samples. The sequencing here drew on cultured CD8+ T cells from PBMCs, taken from culture after CMV antigen stimulation. The chain combines TRBV4-1 with TRBJ2-1; 7 positions agree with TRBD2. The CDR3 nucleotides are TGCGCCAGCAGCCAAGAGCCGACTAGCTCGGATGAGCAGTTCTTC. Its protein product is CASSQEPTSSDEQFF.